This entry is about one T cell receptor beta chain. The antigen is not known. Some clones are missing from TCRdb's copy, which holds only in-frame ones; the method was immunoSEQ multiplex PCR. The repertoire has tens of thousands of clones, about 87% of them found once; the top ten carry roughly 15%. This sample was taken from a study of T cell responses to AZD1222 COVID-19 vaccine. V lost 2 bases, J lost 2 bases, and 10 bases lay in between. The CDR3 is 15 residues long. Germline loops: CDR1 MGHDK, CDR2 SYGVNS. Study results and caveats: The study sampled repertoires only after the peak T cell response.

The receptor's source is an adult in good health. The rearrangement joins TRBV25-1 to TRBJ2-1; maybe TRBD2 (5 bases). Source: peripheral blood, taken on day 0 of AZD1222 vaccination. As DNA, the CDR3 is TGTGCCAGCAGTGAACGCAGCGGTACCTACAATGAGCAGTTCTTC. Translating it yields CASSERSGTYNEQFF.